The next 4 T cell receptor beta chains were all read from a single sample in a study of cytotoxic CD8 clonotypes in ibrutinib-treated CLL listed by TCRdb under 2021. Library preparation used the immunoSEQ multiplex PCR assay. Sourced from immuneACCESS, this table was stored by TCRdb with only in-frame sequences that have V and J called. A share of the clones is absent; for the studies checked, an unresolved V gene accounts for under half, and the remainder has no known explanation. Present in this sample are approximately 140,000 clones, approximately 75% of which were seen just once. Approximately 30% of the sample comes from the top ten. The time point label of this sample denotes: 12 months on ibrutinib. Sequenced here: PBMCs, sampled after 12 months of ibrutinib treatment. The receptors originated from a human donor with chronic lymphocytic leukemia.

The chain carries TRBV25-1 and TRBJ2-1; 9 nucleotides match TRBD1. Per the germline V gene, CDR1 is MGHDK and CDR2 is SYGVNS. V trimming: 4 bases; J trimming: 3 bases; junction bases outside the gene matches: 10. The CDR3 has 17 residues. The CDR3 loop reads CASSVTLGQGNYNEQFF. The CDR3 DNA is TGTGCCAGCAGTGTCACCCTCGGACAGGGGAACTACAATGAGCAGTTCTTC.

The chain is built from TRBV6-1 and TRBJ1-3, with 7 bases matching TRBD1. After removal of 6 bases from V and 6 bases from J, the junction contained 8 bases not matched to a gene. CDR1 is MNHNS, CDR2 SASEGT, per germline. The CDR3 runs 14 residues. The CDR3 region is CASSRDRNPNTIYF. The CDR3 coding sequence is TGTGCCAGCAGCCGGGACAGAAACCCAAACACCATATATTTT.

The CDR3 loop is CSVGFGLAANEQFF. The CDR3 coding sequence is TGCAGCGTTGGGTTCGGACTAGCGGCCAATGAGCAGTTCTTC. This sequence joins TRBV29-1 and TRBJ2-1; 10 positions match TRBD2. Germline assignment: CDR1 SQVTM and CDR2 ANQGSEA. The CDR3 is made up of 14 amino acids. V was clipped by 4 bases and J by 6 bases; unmatched bases: 6.

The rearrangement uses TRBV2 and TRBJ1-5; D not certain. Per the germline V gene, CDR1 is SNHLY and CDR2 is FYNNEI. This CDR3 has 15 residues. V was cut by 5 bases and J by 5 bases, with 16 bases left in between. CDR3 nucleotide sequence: TGTGCCAGCAGTCGAACAAAAGGAGAGCATCAGCCCCAGCATTTT. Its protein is CASSRTKGEHQPQHF. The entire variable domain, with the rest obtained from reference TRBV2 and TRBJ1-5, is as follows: EPEVTQTPSHQVTQMGQEVILRCVPISNHLYFYWYRQILGQKVEFLVSFYNNEISEKSEIFDDQFSVERPDGSNFTLKIRSTKLEDSAMYFCASSRTKGEHQPQHFGDGTRLSIL.